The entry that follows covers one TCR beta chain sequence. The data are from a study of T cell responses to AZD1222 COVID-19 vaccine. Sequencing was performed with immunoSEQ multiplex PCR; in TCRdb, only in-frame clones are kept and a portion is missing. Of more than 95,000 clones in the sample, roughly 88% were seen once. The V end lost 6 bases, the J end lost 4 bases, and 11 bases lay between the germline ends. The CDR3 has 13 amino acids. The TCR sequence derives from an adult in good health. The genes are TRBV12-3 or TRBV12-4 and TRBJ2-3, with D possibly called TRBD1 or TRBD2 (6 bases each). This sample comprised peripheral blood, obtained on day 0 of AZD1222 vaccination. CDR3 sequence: CASSRGLADTQYF. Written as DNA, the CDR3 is TGTGCCAGCAGCAGGGGACTGGCAGATACGCAGTATTTT.